The 30 T cell receptor beta chains presented below share a single source sample, sequenced in a study of blood T cells in healthy people across ages. A sample-barcoded 5' primer and a J-beta primer mix were used in a second PCR of roughly 7 to 11 cycles. Using its own MiXCR run on the 5' RACE reads, TCRdb lists one record per CDR3 protein. The sample includes about 680,000 distinct CDR3 sequences, 49% seen only once; the top ten take around a third. The source material was blood. The receptors come from a woman aged 55-69 years in good health.

CDR3 loop: CASSQETFLELFF. The CDR3 bases are TGTGCCAGCAGCCAAGAGACCTTTCTGGAGCTGTTTTTT. The chain has TRBV3-1 and TRBJ2-2; D gene unclear. Looked up from germline, CDR1 is LGHDT and CDR2 is YNNKEL (reference sequence). The CDR3 covers 13 residues. Deletions cut 0 bases from V and 10 bases from J, with 9 bases between.

J is TRBJ2-7 and V is TRBV2; D gene unclear. The germline gives CDR1 SNHLY, CDR2 FYNNEI. CDR3 length: 13 residues. Trimming left V 5 bases short and J 12 bases short, with 20 bases between. The CDR3 region is CASSSLLDRVPYF. The CDR3 DNA follows: TGTGCCAGCAGTTCACTTCTAGATCGAGTCCCGTACTTC.

This clonotype was counted a few times. The rearrangement links TRBV9 to TRBJ2-7, with 7 bases fitting TRBD1. Looked up from germline, CDR1 is SGDLS and CDR2 is YYNGEE. The V and J ends lost 0 bases and 1 base, in that order; junction bases with no gene match: 1. The CDR3 length is 14 residues. The CDR3 loop is CASSVDRGSYEQYF. The CDR3 DNA sequence: TGTGCCAGCAGCGTAGACAGGGGATCCTACGAGCAGTACTTC.

A few counts support this clonotype. The J gene is TRBJ2-1, the V gene TRBV7-2, with 11 bases matching TRBD2. The CDR3 is made up of 17 amino acids. The trim removed 4 bases at V and 1 base at J, leaving 6 bases unmatched. Germline V lookup: CDR1 SGHTA, CDR2 FQGNSA. The CDR3, as DNA: TGTGCCAGCAGCTCCTCGCTAGCGGGAGGTTCCTACAATGAGCAGTTCTTC. Translating gives CASSSSLAGGSYNEQFF.

The chain links TRBV6-1 to TRBJ1-2, with D possibly being TRBD1 (6 bases). The ends were cut back, 3 bases at V and 9 bases at J, with 14 bases in the middle. CDR1 MNHNS and CDR2 SASEGT come from the germline V gene. The CDR3 has 13 amino acids. CDR3 loop: CASSDGRGVRYTF. The CDR3 DNA reads as TGTGCCAGCAGTGACGGAAGGGGGGTTCGCTACACCTTC.

This clonotype was seen a handful of times. J is TRBJ2-1 and V is TRBV20-1, with D possibly matching TRBD2 (6 bases). Per germline, CDR1 DFQATT and CDR2 SNEGSKA (reference sequence). The CDR3 sequence is 13 residues long. V gave up 6 bases and J gave up 3 bases, with 12 bases separating them. CDR3 in amino acids: CSATGTLYNEQFF. The CDR3 bases are TGCAGTGCAACCGGGACTCTCTACAATGAGCAGTTCTTC.

J is TRBJ2-5 and V is TRBV27; TRBD2 agrees at 14 bases. The J call may be faulty, since TRBJ2-7 better matches the DNA end. The CDR3 contains 14 residues. The V gene's germline CDR1 is MNHEY and CDR2 SMNVEV (reference sequence). The CDR3 region is CASCKGLAGDEQYF. The CDR3 DNA reads TGTGCCAGCTGTAAGGGACTAGCGGGAGACGAGCAGTACTTC.

The rearrangement joins TRBV2 to TRBJ1-2; D remains ambiguous. From germline, CDR1 is SNHLY and CDR2 FYNNEI. The CDR3 runs to 15 residues. V was pared by 5 bases and J by 6 bases, with 19 bases between. This CDR3 is CASSFGRKLGDGYTF. CDR3 DNA sequence: TGTGCCAGCAGTTTTGGTCGAAAACTTGGCGATGGCTACACCTTC. The entire variable domain, with the rest obtained from reference TRBV2 and TRBJ1-2, is as follows: EPEVTQTPSHQVTQMGQEVILRCVPISNHLYFYWYRQILGQKVEFLVSFYNNEISEKSEIFDDQFSVERPDGSNFTLKIRSTKLEDSAMYFCASSFGRKLGDGYTFGSGTRLTVV.

V and J are TRBV20-1 and TRBJ2-3; 8 bases map to TRBD2. This CDR3 is 16 amino acids long. Per germline, CDR1 DFQATT and CDR2 SNEGSKA (reference sequence). The junction had 10 bases not matched to a gene; V was cut back by 5 bases and J by 0 bases. CDR3 in DNA: TGCAGTGCTCTTAAGCGGGAGCTTTCGAGCACAGATACGCAGTATTTT. This codes for CSALKRELSSTDTQYF.

CDR3 nucleotides: TGCAGTGCTATAACCACCTACGAGCAGTACTTC. Its translation is CSAITTYEQYF. The rearrangement uses TRBV20-1 and TRBJ2-7; D is unresolved. The CDR3 sequence is 11 residues long. The germline gives CDR1 DFQATT, CDR2 SNEGSKA (reference sequence). The V end was cut by 4 bases, the J end by 2 bases, with 6 bases between.

The V gene is TRBV4-2, the J gene TRBJ1-2, with 9 positions matching TRBD1. V was clipped by 3 bases and J by 4 bases; unmatched bases: 9. Germline CDR1 reads LGHNA; CDR2 reads YNFKEQ. This CDR3 region has 16 residues. Here the CDR3 reads CASSQENRGLGYGYTF. Written as DNA, the CDR3 is TGTGCCAGCAGCCAGGAAAACAGGGGGCTGGGCTATGGCTACACCTTC.

This chain connects TRBV19 to TRBJ2-1; D unresolved. Trimming left V 1 base short and J 7 bases short, with 8 bases between. This CDR3 comprises 13 residues. Per germline, CDR1 LNHDA and CDR2 SQIVND (reference sequence). As DNA, the CDR3 is TGTGCCAGTAGTATAGGATTGGGGAATGAGCAGTTCTTC. Its translation: CASSIGLGNEQFF.

This chain uses TRBV28 with TRBJ2-6, with TRBD2 matching 14 bases. Germline V CDR1 and CDR2: MDHEN, SYDVKM. CDR3 length: 21 residues. J lost 0 bases, V lost 4 bases, and 11 bases had no gene match. CDR3 in amino acids: CASSSPGLAGVSSSGANVLTF. The CDR3 DNA reads as TGTGCCAGCAGTTCGCCGGGACTAGCGGGAGTTTCCTCCTCTGGGGCCAACGTCCTGACTTTC.

This clonotype was seen only a few times. This chain links TRBV24-1 with TRBJ2-7; D gene ambiguous. The J call is uncertain, as TRBJ2-5 better fits the DNA end. Germline CDR1 is KGHDR and CDR2 is SFDVKD. CDR3 length equals 14 residues. Written as DNA, the CDR3 is TGTGCCACCAGTGAGCCCCGACCGGCAGAGACCCAGTACTTC. Protein: CATSEPRPAETQYF.

The rearrangement links TRBV30 to TRBJ1-2; D is perhaps TRBD1 (6 bases). Germline CDR1 is GTSNPN and CDR2 is SVGIG (reference sequence). This CDR3 region has 14 residues. Trimming removed 5 bases at V and 4 bases at J, with 17 bases between. Here the CDR3 reads CAWRQQGGSYGYTF. The CDR3 DNA follows: TGTGCCTGGCGGCAACAGGGCGGTAGCTATGGCTACACCTTC.

In this sample, this clonotype turned up a few times. The rearrangement joins TRBV20-1 to TRBJ2-1; TRBD2 agrees at 12 bases. The CDR3 has 18 residues. V lost 2 bases, J lost 0 bases, and 8 bases stayed unmatched. Germline V CDR1 and CDR2: DFQATT, SNEGSKA (reference sequence). CDR3 residues: CSARTLAGGPSSYNEQFF. CDR3 in DNA: TGCAGTGCTAGAACACTAGCGGGAGGTCCTAGCTCCTACAATGAGCAGTTCTTC.

This clonotype occurred a few times. The chain combines TRBV4-3 with TRBJ2-7; D ambiguous. Trimming took 0 bases from V and 4 from J, leaving 7 bases between them. CDR3 length equals 13 residues. CDR1 is LGHNA, CDR2 YSLEER, per germline. The CDR3 region has the DNA TGCGCCAGCAGCCAAGACACGTTGTACGAGCAGTACTTC. Translated: CASSQDTLYEQYF.

This clonotype was found a few times. This chain connects TRBV4-3 to TRBJ1-6; D unresolved. The V gene's germline CDR1 is LGHNA and CDR2 YSLEER. There are 13 residues in the CDR3. V was pared by 0 bases and J by 6 bases, with 3 bases between. CDR3 loop: CASSQEPNSPLHF. In DNA, the CDR3 is TGCGCCAGCAGCCAAGAGCCTAATTCACCCCTCCACTTT.

CDR3 region: CASSLEVGTGGPKLFF. The CDR3 nucleotides are TGTGCCAGCAGTTTAGAAGTCGGGACAGGGGGCCCCAAACTGTTTTTT. This rearrangement joins TRBV12-3 or TRBV12-4 to TRBJ1-4, with 12 nucleotides matching TRBD1. This CDR3 is 16 amino acids long. V lost 1 base to trimming and J lost 11 bases; unmatched junction nucleotides: 8.

This clonotype was seen repeatedly, ten times or more. V usage is TRBV7-9 and J usage is TRBJ2-7; a weak D match, TRBD2 (6 bases). CDR1 is SEHNR and CDR2 is FQNEAQ in the germline V gene (reference sequence). This CDR3 comprises 14 residues. Between the trimmed V and J ends, which lost 4 bases and 5 bases, there was a span of 15 bases. The CDR3 DNA sequence: TGTGCCAGCAGCTCCCGGGACTCCCTCGACGAGCAGTACTTC. This codes for CASSSRDSLDEQYF. The variable domain in full, with the rest retrieved from reference TRBV7-9 and TRBJ2-7, is DTGVSQNPRHKITKRGQNVTFRCDPISEHNRLYWYRQTLGQGPEFLTYFQNEAQLEKSRLLSDRFSAERPKGSFSTLEIQRTEQGDSAMYLCASSSRDSLDEQYFGPGTRLTVT.

The chain uses TRBV24-1 and TRBJ2-1; D is perhaps TRBD2 (6 bases). V lost 9 bases, J lost 13 bases, and 21 bases lay in between. There are 13 residues in the CDR3. CDR1 is KGHDR, CDR2 SFDVKD, per germline. The CDR3 protein is CATCPPSRGLQFF. The CDR3 region has the DNA TGTGCCACCTGTCCTCCCTCTCGGGGACTCCAGTTCTTC.

This clonotype was seen only once. The chain joins TRBV9 to TRBJ1-5, with D uncertain. The CDR3 contains 15 residues. Germline V lookup: CDR1 SGDLS, CDR2 YYNGEE. The V end lost 3 bases, the J end lost 0 bases, and 10 bases lay between the germline ends. Here the CDR3 reads CASSEDGYSNQPQHF. DNA of the CDR3: TGTGCCAGCAGCGAGGACGGTTATAGCAATCAGCCCCAGCATTTT.

The V call is TRBV6-5, the J call TRBJ2-5, with 11 bases that match TRBD2. The CDR3 loop spans 15 amino acids. Trimming removed 6 bases from V and 5 bases from J; junction bases left unmatched: 8. Germline CDR1 reads MNHEY; CDR2 reads SVGAGI. CDR3: CASSIAGGPRETQYF. The CDR3 DNA is TGTGCCAGCAGCATAGCGGGAGGGCCGAGGGAGACCCAGTACTTC.

V is TRBV29-1 and J is TRBJ1-1; no firm D call. Trimming pared 4 bases from V and 7 bases from J, leaving 10 bases between. CDR1 SQVTM and CDR2 ANQGSEA come from the germline V gene. CDR3 length equals 11 residues. The CDR3 DNA sequence: TGCAGCGTTGCTCGGCTGGATGAAGCTTTCTTT. Translation gives CSVARLDEAFF.

The rearrangement joins TRBV5-6 to TRBJ1-5; no definite D call. This CDR3 is built from 15 residues. The V and J ends lost 0 bases and 2 bases respectively, with 9 bases between them. Germline V gives CDR1 SGHDT, CDR2 YYEEEE. This CDR3 reads CASSLGNQGNQPQHF. CDR3 nucleotide sequence: TGTGCCAGCAGCTTGGGTAACCAGGGCAATCAGCCCCAGCATTTT.

The chain recombines TRBV15 with TRBJ1-4; 8 positions agree with TRBD1. The CDR3 is 14 residues long. Trimming cost V 4 bases and J 5 bases; bases outside gene matches: 3. Germline V lookup: CDR1 LNHNV, CDR2 YYDKDF (reference sequence). The CDR3 DNA follows: TGTGCCACCAGCATAGGACAGGGCAATGAAAAACTGTTTTTT. It encodes CATSIGQGNEKLFF.

The chain is built from TRBV3-1 and TRBJ2-1, with TRBD2 identical over 12 bases. With V trimmed by 3 bases and J by 10 bases, 10 bases remained unmatched. CDR1 is LGHDT and CDR2 is YNNKEL in the germline V gene (reference sequence). The CDR3 loop spans 16 amino acids. DNA of the CDR3: TGTGCCAGCAGCCAGAGGGGTACTAGCGGGAGGAAGGAGCAGTTCTTC. It encodes CASSQRGTSGRKEQFF.

This clonotype was detected a few times. V usage is TRBV20-1 and J usage is TRBJ2-5, with D perhaps matching TRBD1 (5 bases). Trimming took 4 bases from V and 5 from J, leaving 17 bases between them. CDR1 DFQATT and CDR2 SNEGSKA come from the germline V gene (reference sequence). This CDR3 contains 14 residues. The CDR3 sequence is CSATPFDSPETQYF. The CDR3 nucleotides are TGCAGTGCTACTCCCTTTGACAGTCCGGAGACCCAGTACTTC.

The gene calls are TRBV6-2 or TRBV6-3 and TRBJ2-4; TRBD2 aligns across 15 bases. CDR1 MNHEY and CDR2 SVGEGT come from the germline V gene. J gave up 8 bases and V 0 bases, and 8 bases lay outside the gene matches. The CDR3 covers 18 residues. CDR3 bases: TGTGCCAGCAGTTACTCGAGGACTAGCGGGAGGGCCTGGGACATTCAGTACTTC. Translation: CASSYSRTSGRAWDIQYF.

This chain joins TRBV4-2 and TRBJ2-3; weak D call: TRBD2 (6 bases). The CDR3 has 16 amino acids. The germline CDR1 and CDR2 sequences are LGHNA and YNFKEQ. The ends were cut back, 1 base at V and 4 bases at J, with 15 bases in the middle. The CDR3 sequence: CASSQVSGTDSDTQYF. CDR3 sequence (DNA): TGTGCCAGCAGCCAAGTATCAGGGACTGACTCAGATACGCAGTATTTT.